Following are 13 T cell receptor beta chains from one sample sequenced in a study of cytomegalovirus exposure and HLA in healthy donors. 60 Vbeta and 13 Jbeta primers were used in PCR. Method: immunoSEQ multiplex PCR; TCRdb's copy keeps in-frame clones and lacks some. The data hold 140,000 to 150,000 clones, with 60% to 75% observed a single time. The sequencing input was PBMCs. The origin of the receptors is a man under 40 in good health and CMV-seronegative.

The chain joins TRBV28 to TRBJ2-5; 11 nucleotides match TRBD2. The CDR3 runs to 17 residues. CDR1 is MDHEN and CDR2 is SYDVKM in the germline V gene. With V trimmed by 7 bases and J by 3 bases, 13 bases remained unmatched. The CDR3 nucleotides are TGTGCCAGCACTACCTCCCTCGGGACTAGCGGTGAAGAGACCCAGTACTTC. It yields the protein CASTTSLGTSGEETQYF.

The CDR3 coding sequence is TGCGCCAGCAGCCTCCTAGGCCCCAGGGATGAGCAGTTCTTC. The encoded protein is CASSLLGPRDEQFF. The gene calls are TRBV4-1 and TRBJ2-1; D possibly corresponds to TRBD1 (5 bases). CDR1 MGHRA and CDR2 YSYEKL come from the germline V gene. Trimming removed 4 bases at V and 8 bases at J, with 15 bases between. The CDR3 is made up of 14 amino acids.

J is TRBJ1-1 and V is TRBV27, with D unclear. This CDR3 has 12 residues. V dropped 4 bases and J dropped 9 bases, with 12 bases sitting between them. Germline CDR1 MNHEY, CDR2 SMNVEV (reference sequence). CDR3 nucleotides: TGTGCCAGCAGTTCAGGAGGCCCACAAGCTTTCTTT. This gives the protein CASSSGGPQAFF.

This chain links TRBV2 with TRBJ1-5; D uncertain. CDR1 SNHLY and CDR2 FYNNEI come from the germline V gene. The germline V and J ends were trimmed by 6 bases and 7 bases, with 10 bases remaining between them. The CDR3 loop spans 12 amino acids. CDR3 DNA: TGTGCCAGCAGCGACCCTAGGCAGCCCCAGCATTTT. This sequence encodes CASSDPRQPQHF. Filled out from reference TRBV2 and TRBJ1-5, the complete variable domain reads EPEVTQTPSHQVTQMGQEVILRCVPISNHLYFYWYRQILGQKVEFLVSFYNNEISEKSEIFDDQFSVERPDGSNFTLKIRSTKLEDSAMYFCASSDPRQPQHFGDGTRLSIL.

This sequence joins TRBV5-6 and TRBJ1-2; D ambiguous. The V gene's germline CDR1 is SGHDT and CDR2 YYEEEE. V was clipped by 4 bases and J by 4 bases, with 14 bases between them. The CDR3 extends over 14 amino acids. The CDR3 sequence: CASSPLEERYGYTF. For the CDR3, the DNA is TGTGCCAGCAGCCCGCTAGAGGAGCGCTATGGCTACACCTTC.

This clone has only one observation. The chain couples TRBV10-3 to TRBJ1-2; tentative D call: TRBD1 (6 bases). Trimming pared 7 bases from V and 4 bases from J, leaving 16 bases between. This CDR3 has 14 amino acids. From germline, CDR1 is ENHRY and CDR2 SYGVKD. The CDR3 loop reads CAIKLDSSSYGYTF. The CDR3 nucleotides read TGTGCCATCAAATTGGACAGTTCTTCCTATGGCTACACCTTC.

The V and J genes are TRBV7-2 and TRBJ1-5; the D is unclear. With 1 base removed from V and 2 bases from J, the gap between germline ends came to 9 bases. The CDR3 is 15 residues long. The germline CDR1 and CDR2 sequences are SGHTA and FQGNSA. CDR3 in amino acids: CASSLGGLGNQPQHF. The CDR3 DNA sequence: TGTGCCAGCAGCTTAGGAGGGCTGGGCAATCAGCCCCAGCATTTT.

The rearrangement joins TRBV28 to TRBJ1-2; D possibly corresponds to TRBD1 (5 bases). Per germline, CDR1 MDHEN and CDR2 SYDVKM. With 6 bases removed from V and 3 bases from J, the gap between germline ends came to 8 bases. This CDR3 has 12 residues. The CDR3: CASRQVDYGYTF. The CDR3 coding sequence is TGTGCCAGCAGACAGGTCGACTATGGCTACACCTTC.

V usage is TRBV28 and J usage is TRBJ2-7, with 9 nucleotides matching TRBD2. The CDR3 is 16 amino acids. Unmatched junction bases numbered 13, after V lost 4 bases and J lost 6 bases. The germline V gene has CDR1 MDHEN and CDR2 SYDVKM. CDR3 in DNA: TGTGCCAGCAGTTGGAGAGGGGCTAGCGGGACCTCCGAGCAGTACTTC. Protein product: CASSWRGASGTSEQYF.

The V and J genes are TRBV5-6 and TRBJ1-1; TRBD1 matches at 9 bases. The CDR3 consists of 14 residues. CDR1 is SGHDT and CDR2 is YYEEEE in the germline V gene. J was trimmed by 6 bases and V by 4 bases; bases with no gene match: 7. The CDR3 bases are TGTGCCAGCAGCCAGAAGACAGGGGGTTCTGAAGCTTTCTTT. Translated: CASSQKTGGSEAFF.

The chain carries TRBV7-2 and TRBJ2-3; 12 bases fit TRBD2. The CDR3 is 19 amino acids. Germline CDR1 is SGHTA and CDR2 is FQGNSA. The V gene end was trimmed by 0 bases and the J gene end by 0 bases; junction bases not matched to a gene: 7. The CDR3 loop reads CASSLALTSGGLSTDTQYF. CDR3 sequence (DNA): TGTGCCAGCAGCTTAGCGTTAACTAGCGGGGGGCTTAGCACAGATACGCAGTATTTT.

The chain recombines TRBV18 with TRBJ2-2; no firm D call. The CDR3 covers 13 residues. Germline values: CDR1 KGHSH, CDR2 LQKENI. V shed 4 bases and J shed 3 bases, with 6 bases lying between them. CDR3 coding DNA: TGTGCCAGCTCACTACGAGACACCGGGGAGCTGTTTTTT. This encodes CASSLRDTGELFF. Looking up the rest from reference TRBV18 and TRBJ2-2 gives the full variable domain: NAGVMQNPRHLVRRRGQEARLRCSPMKGHSHVYWYRQLPEEGLKFMVYLQKENIIDESGMPKERFSAEFPKEGPSILRIQQVVRGDSAAYFCASSLRDTGELFFGEGSRLTVL.

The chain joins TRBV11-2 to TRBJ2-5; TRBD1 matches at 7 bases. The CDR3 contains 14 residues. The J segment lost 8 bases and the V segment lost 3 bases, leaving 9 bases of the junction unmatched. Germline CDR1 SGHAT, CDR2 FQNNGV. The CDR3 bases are TGTGCCAGCAGCTTGGAGACAGGGAAAGCAACCCAGTACTTC. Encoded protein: CASSLETGKATQYF.